This T cell receptor beta chain was observed in a study of tumor-infiltrating lymphocytes in localized non-small cell lung cancer. Measured with immunoSEQ multiplex PCR; TCRdb has only the in-frame clones, and not every one. Among more than 10,000 clones listed, about four fifths were seen once. The CDR3 sequence is 10 residues long. The germline CDR1 and CDR2 sequences are SSHAT and FNYEAQ (reference sequence). Study-wide findings and caveats: IM1 and IM2 tumors showed no difference in T-cell fraction.

With regard to this clone: Its antigen remains unknown.

What was sequenced was lung tumor tissue. The gene calls are TRBV7-7 and TRBJ1-2; TRBD1 is a possible D gene (5 bases). This TCR was sampled from a human donor with non-small cell lung cancer. CDR3 protein: CAAGRGGYTF. The CDR3 nucleotides read TGTGCTGCAGGGAGAGGTGGCTACACCTTC.